The rows below give T cell receptor beta chains drawn from one sample of a study of response to subunit inactivated influenza vaccine. TCRdb re-called the RT-PCR reads with MiXCR, one entry per CDR3 protein. The sample lists hundreds of thousands of distinct CDR3 sequences, less than 15% occurring once. The source material was PBMCs from blood, sampled approximately 15 days before vaccination. The receptor source for this set is a man between 50 and 59 years old who received an inactivated influenza vaccine. The CDR3 runs from the conserved cysteine through the conserved F or W. The D gene is left open where the match is weak. The size of a clone is reported for some rows only, either as once, few or many, or as a class for expanded clones.

j_call v_call clone_size d_call cdr3_nt cdr3_aa
TRBJ2-3 TRBV20-1 . TRBD2 TGCTCCCAGCGGGGCCAAAGCACAGATACGCAGTATTTT CSQRGQSTDTQYF
TRBJ2-2 TRBV4-2 few . TGTGCCAGCAGCCAAGGCCGTACGGGGGCTGTTCAAGAGCTGTTTTTT CASSQGRTGAVQELFF
TRBJ2-1 TRBV20-1 few TRBD2 TGCAGTGCTAGAGTAGGTATCAGCGGGAGATACAATGAGCAGTTCTTC CSARVGISGRYNEQFF
TRBJ2-2 TRBV7-9 . . TGTGGCAGCAGCTACCTTCGTCGGGAAAACACCGGGGAGCTGTTTTTT CGSSYLRRENTGELFF
TRBJ2-1 TRBV6-2/TRBV6-3 many TRBD2 TGTGCCAGCAGTCCCGCCGGGGGGGGCTATAATGAGCAGTTCTTC CASSPAGGGYNEQFF
TRBJ2-7 TRBV27 . . TGTGCCAGCAGTAACGGGGTGAGGTACGAGCAGTACTTC CASSNGVRYEQYF
TRBJ2-2 TRBV28 . TRBD1 TGTGCCAGCCAAACAGGGACAGAGAACACCGGGGAGCTGTTTTTT CASQTGTENTGELFF
TRBJ2-1 TRBV7-2 many . TGTGCCAGCAGCTTAGCGGGAGGATACTACAATGAGCAGTTCTTC CASSLAGGYYNEQFF
TRBJ2-7 TRBV2 . . TGTGCCAGCAGTTCCGACCTCGGAGAGCAGTACTTC CASSSDLGEQYF
TRBJ2-2 TRBV10-3 few . TGTGCCATCAGTTCGGGACGCACGAACACCGGGGAGCTGTTTTTT CAISSGRTNTGELFF
TRBJ2-5 TRBV7-8 . . TGTGCCAGCAGCTTAAATAGGGAGACCCAGTACTTC CASSLNRETQYF
TRBJ2-1 TRBV20-1 . TRBD2 TGCAGTGCCGGGCGGGGACTAGCGGGTTACAATGAGCAGTTCTTC CSAGRGLAGYNEQFF
TRBJ1-5 TRBV12-3/TRBV12-4 few . TGTGCCAGCAGCTCAGGACAGTGGGATGGCAATCAGCCCCAGCATTTT CASSSGQWDGNQPQHF
TRBJ1-1 TRBV5-1 few . TGCGCCAGCAGCTTGAGTGGGACACGCCTCGGGGGGAACACTGAAGCTTTCTTT CASSLSGTRLGGNTEAFF
TRBJ1-5 TRBV15 . TRBD1 TGTGCCACCAGCAGCGGACAGGGGGCGGGCAATCAGCCCCAGCATTTT CATSSGQGAGNQPQHF
TRBJ2-7 TRBV6-5 few . TGTGCCAGCAGTTACTCAGGTCCCAGCTCCTACGAGCAGTACTTC CASSYSGPSSYEQYF
TRBJ2-7 TRBV28 many . TGTGCCAGCAGTGCCTCTGGCGGGGTCTACGAGCAGTACTTC CASSASGGVYEQYF
TRBJ1-3 TRBV4-1 few . TGCGCCAGCGGACGGGGTGGCAGGGCCTCTGGAAACACCATATATTTT CASGRGGRASGNTIYF
TRBJ1-1 TRBV30 . . TGTGCCTGGAGGCAGCAGAACACTGAAGCTTTCTTT CAWRQQNTEAFF
TRBJ2-4 TRBV19 few TRBD1 TGTGCCAGTAGCCCGGACAGGGATGAAGGCAAAAACATTCAGTACTTC CASSPDRDEGKNIQYF
TRBJ2-5 TRBV29-1 few TRBD2 TGCAGCGTTGATAACCTAGCGGGGGGGCAAGAGACCCAGTACTTC CSVDNLAGGQETQYF
TRBJ2-2 TRBV28 . TRBD2 TGTGCCAGCAGCCGGGGACCCCGGGAGGGGACCGGGGAGCTGTTTTTT CASSRGPREGTGELFF
TRBJ1-5 TRBV12-3/TRBV12-4 many . TGTGCCAGCAGTTTACGGACAACTGCCAATCAGCCCCAGCATTTT CASSLRTTANQPQHF
TRBJ2-1 TRBV20-1 . TRBD2 TGCAGTGCTAGTATGGCTAGCGGGGGACCGGGGTATGAGCAGTTCTTC CSASMASGGPGYEQFF
TRBJ2-5 TRBV2 . . TGTGCCAGCAGTGAAGCCGCCGGGACGGGGACCCAGTACTTC CASSEAAGTGTQYF
TRBJ2-7 TRBV11-2 . . TGTGCCAGCAGCTTTAACAGGCTAACCTACGAGCAGTACTTC CASSFNRLTYEQYF
TRBJ2-7 TRBV11-2 many TRBD2 TGTGCCAGCAGCCAGACTAGCGGGAGGTCCTACGAGCAGTACTTC CASSQTSGRSYEQYF
TRBJ2-7 TRBV6-5 few . TGTGCCAGCAGTTACAGGGCCTCCTACGAGCAGTACTTC CASSYRASYEQYF
TRBJ2-1 TRBV29-1 few TRBD2 TGCAGCGCCCTAAGCGGGACTAGTAACTACAATGAGCAGTTCTTC CSALSGTSNYNEQFF
TRBJ1-2 TRBV5-1 many TRBD1 TGCGCCAGCAGCCCTGGGACAGGGAGCTATGGCTACACCTTC CASSPGTGSYGYTF
TRBJ2-2 TRBV24-1 . TRBD2 TGTGCCACCAGTGGCCGATGGACTAGCCTGAACACCGGGGAGCTGTTTTTT CATSGRWTSLNTGELFF
TRBJ2-7 TRBV27 . . TGTGCCAGCAAGGCTCGGGCGACTTCCTACGAGCAGTACTTC CASKARATSYEQYF
TRBJ1-3 TRBV12-3/TRBV12-4 . . TGTGCCAGCCGGGAAGGGGCTAACACCATATATTTT CASREGANTIYF
TRBJ2-1 TRBV3-1 . TRBD1 TGTGCCAGCAGCTCCGGGACAGCAAAAAATGAGCAGTTCTTC CASSSGTAKNEQFF
TRBJ2-5 TRBV7-8 . . TGTGCCAGCAGCCCCCGACAGGCGGGAGAGACCCAGTACTTC CASSPRQAGETQYF
TRBJ2-3 TRBV7-9 few . TGTGCCAGCAGCTCCACTGGGGGCAGGGCGTCAGATACGCAGTATTTT CASSSTGGRASDTQYF
TRBJ2-1 TRBV10-3 few TRBD1 TGTGCCATCAGTGACGGGACAGAGAAGGATGAGCAGTTCTTC CAISDGTEKDEQFF
TRBJ2-5 TRBV28 . TRBD2 TGTGCCAGCAGCCCAACTAGCGGGGCGATATTGGGGAGGCAAGAGACCCAGTACTTC CASSPTSGAILGRQETQYF
TRBJ1-5 TRBV20-1 . TRBD1 TGCAGTGCTAGCCAAGATAACAGGGGGGGCAATCAGCCCCAGCATTTT CSASQDNRGGNQPQHF
TRBJ2-2 TRBV6-2/TRBV6-3 . TRBD2 TGTGCCAGCAGTTACTATCCCCCGGGACTAGCGGGAGAGCACACCGGGGAGCTGTTTTTT CASSYYPPGLAGEHTGELFF
TRBJ1-5 TRBV6-2/TRBV6-3 . . TGTGCCAGCAGTTACGGGCGAGGGCACAGCAATCAGCCCCAGCATTTT CASSYGRGHSNQPQHF
TRBJ2-1 TRBV29-1 few . TGCAGCGTTGAGTCCGCGTTAAACTACTACAATGAGCAGTTCTTC CSVESALNYYNEQFF